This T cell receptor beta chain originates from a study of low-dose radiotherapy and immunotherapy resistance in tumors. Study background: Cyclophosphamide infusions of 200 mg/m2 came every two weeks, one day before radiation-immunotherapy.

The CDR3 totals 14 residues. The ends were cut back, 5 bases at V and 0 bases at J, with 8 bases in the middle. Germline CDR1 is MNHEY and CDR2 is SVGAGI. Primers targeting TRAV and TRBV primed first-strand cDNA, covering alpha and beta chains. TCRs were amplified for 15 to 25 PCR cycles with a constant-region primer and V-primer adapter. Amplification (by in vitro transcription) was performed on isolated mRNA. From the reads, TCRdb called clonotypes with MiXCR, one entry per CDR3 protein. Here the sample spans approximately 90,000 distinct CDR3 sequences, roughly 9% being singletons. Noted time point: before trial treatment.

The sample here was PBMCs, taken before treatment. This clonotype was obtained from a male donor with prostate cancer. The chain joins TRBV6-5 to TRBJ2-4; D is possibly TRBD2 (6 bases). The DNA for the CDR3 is TGTGCCAGCAGTGCGGGGCTAGCCAAAAACATTCAGTACTTC. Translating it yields CASSAGLAKNIQYF.